The 30 T cell receptor beta chains in this list originate from one sample, sequenced in a study of blood T cell repertoires in COVID-19. Sequencing used immunoSEQ multiplex PCR; TCRdb keeps in-frame clones, though not all of them. The data hold fewer than 200,000 clones, with 70% to 90% observed a single time. The sample consisted of peripheral blood. These receptors originate from a man aged 35-49 years who had recovered from COVID-19.

This chain connects TRBV5-8 to TRBJ1-5; no firm D call. V was clipped by 0 bases and J by 6 bases, with 4 bases between them. Germline CDR1 SGHTS, CDR2 YDEGEE. The CDR3 runs to 12 residues. The CDR3 spells CASSLVSQPQHF. For the CDR3, the DNA is TGTGCCAGCAGCTTGGTGAGTCAGCCCCAGCATTTT.

V usage is TRBV4-1 and J usage is TRBJ2-3, with 8 bases that match TRBD2. Germline lookup yields CDR1 MGHRA and CDR2 YSYEKL. The junction had 10 bases not matched to a gene; V was cut back by 0 bases and J by 5 bases. This CDR3 has 17 amino acids. CDR3 sequence: CASSQEPGGLHGDTQYF. Here the CDR3 DNA reads TGCGCCAGCAGCCAAGAGCCGGGAGGGCTGCACGGAGATACGCAGTATTTT.

The chain uses TRBV4-2 and TRBJ1-3, with D unclear. Germline V gives CDR1 LGHNA, CDR2 YNFKEQ. The germline V and J ends were trimmed by 0 bases and 2 bases, with 8 bases remaining between them. The CDR3 totals 15 residues. The DNA of the CDR3 is TGTGCCAGCAGCCAAGATTGGCGGACTGGAAACACCATATATTTT. Protein product: CASSQDWRTGNTIYF.

The table lists this clone with a count of one. This chain uses TRBV9 with TRBJ2-2, with D maybe TRBD1 (7 bases). CDR1 and CDR2 from the germline V gene are SGDLS and YYNGEE. V was pared by 0 bases and J by 7 bases, with 13 bases between. There are 15 residues in the CDR3. DNA for the CDR3: TGTGCCAGCAGCGTAGGGAGGGGGCATAGCGGGGAGCTGTTTTTT. It codes for CASSVGRGHSGELFF.

The chain recombines TRBV24-1 with TRBJ2-1; D is possibly TRBD1 (7 bases). The CDR3 is 11 residues long. The V gene lost 9 bases and the J gene lost 8 bases, with 10 bases spanning the gap. CDR1 and CDR2 from the germline V gene are KGHDR and SFDVKD. The CDR3 is CATSGGYEQFF. Written as DNA, the CDR3 is TGTGCCACCTCAGGGGGGTATGAGCAGTTCTTC.

The J gene is TRBJ1-1, the V gene TRBV19, with D possibly matching TRBD1 (6 bases). The CDR3 totals 16 residues. Germline loops: CDR1 LNHDA, CDR2 SQIVND (reference sequence). Trimming shortened V by 3 bases and J by 0 bases, and 14 bases separated the two germline ends. CDR3 DNA sequence: TGTGCCAGTAGTATTGTGGGGGCCCCCATGAACACTGAAGCTTTCTTT. Its translation: CASSIVGAPMNTEAFF.

This sequence joins TRBV4-3 and TRBJ2-2; 7 bases are a match to TRBD1. V trimming: 4 bases; J trimming: 3 bases; junction bases outside the gene matches: 8. The CDR3 extends over 16 amino acids. Germline CDR1 reads LGHNA; CDR2 reads YSLEER. The CDR3 protein is CASSLNRGLDTGELFF. In DNA, the CDR3 is TGCGCCAGCAGCCTAAACAGGGGCCTTGACACCGGGGAGCTGTTTTTT.

The chain combines TRBV11-2 with TRBJ1-6, with D perhaps TRBD1 (5 bases). This CDR3 is built from 18 residues. The V and J ends lost 5 bases and 1 base respectively, with 18 bases between them. CDR1 is SGHAT and CDR2 is FQNNGV in the germline V gene. CDR3 amino acids: CASSRPGEGRSYNSPLHF. The CDR3 DNA follows: TGTGCCAGCAGCCGCCCCGGGGAGGGGAGGTCCTATAATTCACCCCTCCACTTT.

The CDR3 coding sequence is TGTGCCACCAGTGATTCGGGACAGGCCTATGGCTACACCTTC. As protein: CATSDSGQAYGYTF. J is TRBJ1-2 and V is TRBV24-1; 8 bases are a match to TRBD1. In germline, CDR1 is KGHDR, CDR2 SFDVKD. V lost 2 bases, J lost 4 bases, and 2 bases stayed unmatched. CDR3 length: 14 amino acids.

This chain uses TRBV6-2 or TRBV6-3 with TRBJ2-3; D possibly corresponds to TRBD2 (5 bases). V was pared by 2 bases and J by 1 base, with 7 bases between. CDR1 MNHEY and CDR2 SVGEGT come from the germline V gene. CDR3 length: 14 amino acids. DNA of the CDR3: TGTGCCAGCAGTTACGGAGCGGGCACAGATACGCAGTATTTT. Amino acids: CASSYGAGTDTQYF.

This CDR3 is CASSPVEAVREEKLFF. CDR3 sequence (DNA): TGTGCCAGCAGCCCAGTGGAGGCTGTTAGAGAAGAAAAACTGTTTTTT. The chain has TRBV9 and TRBJ1-4; D gene ambiguous. This CDR3 is 16 amino acids long. The V end was cut by 4 bases, the J end by 8 bases, with 21 bases between. Germline CDR1 reads SGDLS; CDR2 reads YYNGEE.

The chain has TRBV5-4 and TRBJ2-2, with 7 bases aligning to TRBD2. Germline CDR1 and CDR2: SGHNT and YYREEE (reference sequence). CDR3 length equals 16 residues. V gave up 4 bases and J gave up 1 base; unmatched junction bases: 7. Written as DNA, the CDR3 is TGTGCCAGCAGCCTTAGAGGGAGGGGGAACACCGGGGAGCTGTTTTTT. Encoded protein: CASSLRGRGNTGELFF.

V usage is TRBV6-5 and J usage is TRBJ1-1, with D unclear. This CDR3 is 13 amino acids long. Trimming removed 4 bases at V and 11 bases at J, with 17 bases between. Germline values: CDR1 MNHEY, CDR2 SVGAGI. The CDR3 region has the DNA TGTGCCAGCAGTTTAGGAGGAGGTATTGAGGCTTTCTTT. It translates to CASSLGGGIEAFF.

The table lists this clone with many counts. The chain links TRBV10-3 to TRBJ1-5; TRBD1 agrees at 8 bases. CDR1 ENHRY and CDR2 SYGVKD come from the germline V gene. V lost 2 bases to trimming and J lost 1 base; unmatched junction nucleotides: 4. CDR3 length equals 16 residues. This CDR3 is CAISEADRASNQPQHF. CDR3 DNA sequence: TGTGCCATCAGTGAGGCGGACAGGGCGAGCAATCAGCCCCAGCATTTT.

This clone occurred once. V usage is TRBV5-1 and J usage is TRBJ2-3; TRBD1 matches 7 bases. Trimming removed 0 bases from V and 1 base from J; junction bases left unmatched: 2. Germline CDR1 SGHRS, CDR2 YFSETQ. The CDR3 is 15 residues long. The CDR3 reads CASSLDQGGTDTQYF. The CDR3 nucleotides read TGCGCCAGCAGCTTGGACCAGGGGGGCACAGATACGCAGTATTTT.

The chain employs TRBV3-1 (or the pseudogene TRBV3-2) and TRBJ2-4; D call uncertain. Germline CDR1 is LGHDT and CDR2 is YNNKEL (reference sequence). With 1 base removed from V and 0 bases from J, the gap between germline ends came to 10 bases. The CDR3 has 16 residues. CDR3 bases: TGTGCCAGCAGCCAAGTGGCGGCACTAGCCAAAAACATTCAGTACTTC. Translation gives CASSQVAALAKNIQYF.

The genes are TRBV7-9 and TRBJ2-1; TRBD2 aligns across 8 bases. With 5 bases clipped from V and 9 bases from J, the junction kept 21 bases outside the gene matches. The CDR3 loop spans 18 amino acids. Looked up from germline, CDR1 is SEHNR and CDR2 is FQNEAQ (reference sequence). The CDR3 DNA sequence: TGTGCCAGCAGCAAAAAAAGGTGCCTAGCGGGTAGAGGGAGTGAGCAGTTCTTC. Its protein is CASSKKRCLAGRGSEQFF.

This clone qualifies as medium-sized. The chain uses TRBV6-5 and TRBJ1-5; D gene uncertain. The V end was cut by 7 bases, the J end by 0 bases, with 10 bases between. The CDR3 sequence is 14 residues long. In germline, CDR1 is MNHEY, CDR2 SVGAGI. As DNA, the CDR3 is TGTGCCAGCACCCTAGACCTTAGCAATCAGCCCCAGCATTTT. This codes for CASTLDLSNQPQHF.

The rearrangement uses TRBV3-1 (or the pseudogene TRBV3-2) and TRBJ2-3; 11 bases align to TRBD2. V dropped 3 bases and J dropped 0; count of bases not matched to a gene: 5. Germline CDR1 LGHDT, CDR2 YNNKEL (reference sequence). This CDR3 region has 17 residues. The CDR3 reads CASSHGTSGFSTDTQYF. The DNA of the CDR3 is TGTGCCAGCAGCCACGGGACTAGCGGTTTTAGCACAGATACGCAGTATTTT.

The chain has TRBV6-6 and TRBJ1-6, with D possibly being TRBD1 (5 bases). This CDR3 has 16 amino acids. Per germline, CDR1 MNHNY and CDR2 SVGAGI (reference sequence). The V gene lost 2 bases and the J gene lost 5 bases, with 13 bases spanning the gap. Here the CDR3 reads CASSYGGGTHNSPLHF. The CDR3 region has the DNA TGTGCCAGCAGTTACGGTGGGGGGACCCATAATTCACCCCTCCACTTT.

The chain combines TRBV6-5 with TRBJ2-7, with 8 bases identical to TRBD1. The V gene's germline CDR1 is MNHEY and CDR2 SVGAGI. This CDR3 contains 15 residues. The ends lost 6 bases at V and 3 bases at J; junction bases unmatched: 10. In DNA, the CDR3 is TGTGCCAGCAGATACCTATGGACAGGGAACTACGAGCAGTACTTC. Translating gives CASRYLWTGNYEQYF.

CDR3 protein: CASSIVRSYNEKLFF. CDR3 in DNA: TGTGCCAGTAGTATCGTTCGGAGCTATAATGAAAAACTGTTTTTT. The V call is TRBV19, the J call TRBJ1-4; D is unresolved. CDR1 and CDR2 (germline): LNHDA, SQIVND (reference sequence). The germline V and J ends were trimmed by 3 bases and 4 bases, with 12 bases remaining between them. The CDR3 contains 15 residues.

CDR3 nucleotides: TGTGCCACCAGTGACCCCACGGGGCAAGAGACCCAGTACTTC. As protein: CATSDPTGQETQYF. This chain uses TRBV24-1 with TRBJ2-5, with a weak D call TRBD2 (5 bases). V was pared by 4 bases and J by 2 bases, with 10 bases between. The CDR3 covers 14 residues. Germline loops: CDR1 KGHDR, CDR2 SFDVKD.

The chain couples TRBV28 to TRBJ2-7; 8 bases are a match to TRBD2. This CDR3 is built from 18 residues. Trimming cost V 1 base and J 5 bases; bases outside gene matches: 16. Germline lookup yields CDR1 MDHEN and CDR2 SYDVKM. In DNA, the CDR3 is TGTGCCAGCAGTTTATCTCCCCCCGGAGCGGGAGTTCTGAACGAGCAGTACTTC. Amino acid sequence: CASSLSPPGAGVLNEQYF.

This clone was seen more than once but under ten times. This sequence joins TRBV9 and TRBJ1-2, with 10 bases aligning to TRBD1. The CDR3 totals 15 residues. The germline V gene encodes CDR1 SGDLS and CDR2 YYNGEE. J was trimmed by 7 bases and V by 2 bases; bases with no gene match: 8. The CDR3 loop reads CASSVGTGERGGYTF. The CDR3 region has the DNA TGTGCCAGCAGCGTGGGGACAGGGGAAAGGGGTGGCTACACCTTC.

This chain joins TRBV28 and TRBJ1-5, with D possibly TRBD1 on 5 matching bases. Germline V gives CDR1 MDHEN, CDR2 SYDVKM. Trimming cost V 6 bases and J 1 base, with 13 bases left between them. The CDR3 sequence is 15 residues long. CDR3 sequence: CASSPGGGSNQPQHF. The DNA of the CDR3 is TGTGCCAGCAGCCCCGGGGGAGGGAGCAATCAGCCCCAGCATTTT.

The rearrangement uses TRBV11-3 and TRBJ1-1, with TRBD1 matching 8 bases. V lost 5 bases to trimming and J lost 3 bases; unmatched junction nucleotides: 5. The CDR3 has 14 amino acids. The germline CDR1 and CDR2 sequences are SGHNT and YENEEA. The CDR3 coding sequence is TGTGCCAGCAGCGCCCACAGGGGGGACACTGAAGCTTTCTTT. Its translation: CASSAHRGDTEAFF. The variable domain in full, completed from reference TRBV11-3 and TRBJ1-1, reads EAGVVQSPRYKIIEKKQPVAFWCNPISGHNTLYWYLQNLGQGPELLIRYENEEAVDDSQLPKDRFSAERLKGVDSTLKIQPAELGDSAVYLCASSAHRGDTEAFFGQGTRLTVV.

This chain connects TRBV11-2 to TRBJ2-5; D perhaps matches TRBD2 (5 bases). Trimming removed 5 bases at V and 3 bases at J, with 10 bases between. The germline V gene has CDR1 SGHAT and CDR2 FQNNGV. The CDR3 runs 13 residues. CDR3 residues: CASSPGLKETQYF. The CDR3 nucleotides read TGTGCCAGCAGCCCAGGACTCAAAGAGACCCAGTACTTC.

Concerning this clone: Additional DNA sequences in this sample encode the identical CDR3. CDR3 sequence reads: CASSQDGGIGNQPQHF. The DNA of the CDR3 is TGCGCCAGCAGCCAAGATGGAGGGATCGGCAATCAGCCCCAGCATTTT. The chain employs TRBV4-1 and TRBJ1-5; D uncertain. Looked up from germline, CDR1 is MGHRA and CDR2 is YSYEKL. V was pared by 0 bases and J by 2 bases, with 11 bases between. This CDR3 region has 16 residues.

This chain joins TRBV28 and TRBJ1-3; tentatively, D is TRBD1 (5 bases). The CDR3 runs to 14 residues. Germline lookup yields CDR1 MDHEN and CDR2 SYDVKM. Trimming shortened V by 10 bases and J by 2 bases, and 15 bases separated the two germline ends. In DNA, the CDR3 is TGTGCCACCGGCGGGGCTACCCCTGGAAACACCATATATTTT. This translates into CATGGATPGNTIYF.